Presented here are 18 T cell receptor beta chains from one specimen sequenced in a study of T cells in Graves' hyperthyroidism and ophthalmopathy. What was amplified from RNA transcripts were TCR beta CDR3 regions. Initially, a first-round RT-PCR of the TCR CDR3 employed the HTBI primer set. Each CDR3 protein is one row after TCRdb ran MiXCR on the multiplex PCR reads. Among about 360,000 distinct CDR3 sequences listed, roughly 14% were seen once. Sequenced sample: blood. These receptors originate from a man aged 25-45 years with Graves' hyperthyroidism that later progressed to Graves' ophthalmopathy.

This clonotype showed up just a few times. The chain uses TRBV19 and TRBJ1-6; D may be TRBD1 (6 bases). With 3 bases removed from V and 4 bases from J, the gap between germline ends came to 13 bases. CDR1 LNHDA and CDR2 SQIVND come from the germline V gene (reference sequence). There are 16 residues in the CDR3. CDR3 nucleotides: TGTGCCAGTAGTATCCGACAGGACAAATATAATTCACCCCTCCACTTT. Protein sequence: CASSIRQDKYNSPLHF.

In this sample, this clonotype turned up many times. The chain combines TRBV28 with TRBJ1-5; 7 bases line up with TRBD1. V dropped 3 bases and J dropped 4; count of bases not matched to a gene: 6. CDR1 MDHEN and CDR2 SYDVKM come from the germline V gene. This CDR3 has 15 amino acids. In DNA, the CDR3 is TGTGCCAGCAGTTTGAGAGGGGGCGGGAATCAGCCCCAGCATTTT. It yields the protein CASSLRGGGNQPQHF.

This clonotype was counted between two and nine times. The chain combines TRBV11-2 with TRBJ2-7; D may correspond to TRBD1 or TRBD2 (5 bases each). Germline V gene lookup returns CDR1 SGHAT and CDR2 FQNNGV. With 5 bases removed from V and 5 bases from J, the gap between germline ends came to 19 bases. The CDR3 totals 15 residues. The CDR3 nucleotides read TGTGCCAGCAGCGACGGGGCGTCCGGGTTCCACGAGCAGTACTTC. It yields the protein CASSDGASGFHEQYF. Supplemented by reference TRBV11-2 and TRBJ2-7, the full variable domain reads EAGVAQSPRYKIIEKRQSVAFWCNPISGHATLYWYQQILGQGPKLLIQFQNNGVVDDSQLPKDRFSAERLKGVDSTLKIQPAKLEDSAVYLCASSDGASGFHEQYFGPGTRLTVT.

In the case of this clonotype: A much larger clone differs from this one at a single base, so this may be a read error. The chain uses TRBV5-1 and TRBJ1-1; D is unclear. Per germline, CDR1 SGHRS and CDR2 YFSETQ. The CDR3 is 13 residues long. The CDR3 DNA is TGCGCCAGCAGCTTGGACGTGAACACTGAAGCTCTCTTT. This encodes CASSLDVNTEALF.

This clonotype came up many times. The chain combines TRBV28 with TRBJ2-1; 8 bases are shared with TRBD2. This CDR3 contains 20 residues. Per the germline V gene, CDR1 is MDHEN and CDR2 is SYDVKM. V dropped 3 bases and J dropped 0; count of bases not matched to a gene: 16. CDR3 region: CASSFAGAGGPTSSYNEQFF. CDR3 coding DNA: TGTGCCAGCAGTTTCGCTGGCGCGGGGGGACCAACTAGCTCCTACAATGAGCAGTTCTTC.

This clonotype was recorded at least ten times. The chain carries TRBV6-1 and TRBJ2-7; 7 nucleotides align to TRBD1. This CDR3 has 14 amino acids. V dropped 2 bases and J dropped 1; count of bases not matched to a gene: 2. Germline assignment: CDR1 MNHNS and CDR2 SASEGT. The CDR3 region is CASSELGQSYEQYF. In DNA form, the CDR3 reads TGTGCCAGCAGTGAATTGGGACAGTCCTACGAGCAGTACTTC.

This clonotype was recorded many times. The J gene is TRBJ1-2, the V gene TRBV12-5, with TRBD1 identical over 9 bases. The CDR3 extends over 17 amino acids. CDR1 and CDR2 from the germline V gene are LGHNT and FRNRAP. With V trimmed by 5 bases and J by 0 bases, 10 bases remained unmatched. CDR3 DNA: TGTGCTAGTGGTACGCCGGACAGGGGCGCGCCTAACTATGGCTACACCTTC. It translates to CASGTPDRGAPNYGYTF.

This chain connects TRBV13 to TRBJ2-2; D remains ambiguous. This CDR3 contains 15 residues. Germline V gives CDR1 PRHDT, CDR2 FYEKMQ (reference sequence). The ends were cut back, 2 bases at V and 4 bases at J, with 11 bases in the middle. CDR3 in DNA: TGTGCCAGCAGCTTACCCTCTAGTAGCACCGGGGAGCTGTTTTTT. Encoded protein: CASSLPSSSTGELFF.

This clonotype was seen many times. The chain carries TRBV3-1 and TRBJ2-1, with D possibly being TRBD1 or TRBD2 (6 bases each). Germline V CDR1 and CDR2: LGHDT, YNNKEL (reference sequence). The CDR3 covers 17 residues. V lost 0 bases and J 4 bases, leaving 16 bases between the germline ends. CDR3 amino acids: CASSQDPGARGYNEQFF. DNA of the CDR3: TGTGCCAGCAGCCAAGATCCGGGGGCGCGTGGGTACAATGAGCAGTTCTTC.

About this clonotype: At one end the junction does not follow the germline gene, possibly because of a read error. The chain carries TRBV7-9 and TRBJ2-7, with TRBD1 as a possible D gene (6 bases). Germline V gene data show CDR1 as SEHNR and CDR2 as FQNEAQ (reference sequence). CDR3 length: 15 residues. The CDR3 DNA reads as TGTGCCAGCAGTTTAGGGTCTGGGGGCGATTCGGAGCAGTACTTC. Encoded protein: CASSLGSGGDSEQYF.

The chain employs TRBV5-4 and TRBJ2-1; 16 nucleotides match TRBD2. This CDR3 comprises 16 residues. The V gene's germline CDR1 is SGHNT and CDR2 YYREEE (reference sequence). The trim removed 8 bases at V and 7 bases at J, leaving 9 bases unmatched. CDR3 coding DNA: TGTGCCAGTTACCCTGGGACTAGCGGGGGGGGAAATGAGCAGTTCTTC. Protein product: CASYPGTSGGGNEQFF.

This clonotype was recorded at least ten times. The J gene is TRBJ2-2, the V gene TRBV29-1; D unclear. Trimming took 6 bases from V and 4 from J, leaving 6 bases between them. There are 11 residues in the CDR3. CDR1 is SQVTM, CDR2 ANQGSEA, per germline. The chain's CDR3 is CSVDATGELFF. CDR3 bases: TGCAGCGTGGACGCCACCGGGGAGCTGTTTTTT.

The chain uses TRBV27 and TRBJ2-1; D might be TRBD2 (5 bases). Germline lookup yields CDR1 MNHEY and CDR2 SMNVEV (reference sequence). Trimming pared 2 bases from V and 9 bases from J, leaving 17 bases between. The CDR3 loop spans 15 amino acids. The CDR3 is CASSLIGPGIPEQFF. CDR3 bases: TGTGCCAGCAGTTTAATAGGTCCGGGAATTCCTGAGCAGTTCTTC.

This clonotype appeared many times. The chain combines TRBV6-5 with TRBJ2-7; a weak D match, TRBD2 (6 bases). CDR3 length: 16 residues. Trimming removed 0 bases from V and 0 bases from J, with 12 bases in between. Per germline, CDR1 MNHEY and CDR2 SVGAGI. The CDR3 nucleotides read TGTGCCAGCAGTTACTCAAGGAGGGGAGGCTCCTACGAGCAGTACTTC. Translation gives CASSYSRRGGSYEQYF.

This clonotype has more than one count but fewer than ten. The V call is TRBV3-1, the J call TRBJ2-2; 7 bases fit TRBD2. V lost 6 bases and J lost 1; bases outside the gene matches: 11. The germline gives CDR1 LGHDT, CDR2 YNNKEL (reference sequence). The CDR3 contains 17 residues. The CDR3: CASSQHGTKLNTGELFF. CDR3 DNA sequence: TGTGCCAGCAGTCAACACGGGACTAAATTGAACACCGGGGAGCTGTTTTTT. Complete variable domain (other parts from reference TRBV3-1 and TRBJ2-2): DTAVSQTPKYLVTQMGNDKSIKCEQNLGHDTMYWYKQDSKKFLKIMFSYNNKELIINETVPNRFSPKSPDKAHLNLHINSLELGDSAVYFCASSQHGTKLNTGELFFGEGSRLTVL.

This clonotype has just a few counts. CDR3 sequence: CSAGTGGSYEQYF. CDR3 coding DNA: TGCAGCGCCGGGACGGGGGGGTCCTACGAGCAGTACTTC. J is TRBJ2-7 and V is TRBV29-1, with TRBD2 identical over 8 bases. Germline values: CDR1 SQVTM, CDR2 ANQGSEA. The CDR3 has 13 amino acids. The V and J ends lost 7 bases and 1 base, in that order; junction bases with no gene match: 6.

V and J are TRBV7-9 and TRBJ2-7; tentatively, D is TRBD2 (5 bases). Trimming removed 3 bases at V and 5 bases at J, with 8 bases between. CDR3 length: 12 residues. The germline CDR1 and CDR2 sequences are SEHNR and FQNEAQ (reference sequence). CDR3 DNA: TGTGCCAGCAGCTTTACGGGAAACGAGCAGTACTTC. It yields the protein CASSFTGNEQYF.

This clonotype turned up a few times. This chain links TRBV5-5 with TRBJ1-5; D uncertain. CDR1 SGHKS and CDR2 YYEKEE come from the germline V gene (reference sequence). This CDR3 has 15 amino acids. Trimming removed 1 base from V and 3 bases from J, with 11 bases in between. The CDR3 DNA is TGTGCCAGCAGCTTGAGTCTCTCGTACAATCAGCCCCAGCATTTT. Its protein is CASSLSLSYNQPQHF.